This TCR beta chain was retrieved from a study of blood T cell repertoires in COVID-19. In the source study's methods: Amplification of reference gene primers was used by the study to estimate nucleated cell counts. Clones were sequenced by immunoSEQ multiplex PCR, and TCRdb holds only the in-frame ones, with some missing. V and J calls and clone size are given by that table; D and trimming were obtained from the DNA. The data hold 160,000 or so clones, with roughly 90% observed a single time. Sequencing used PBMCs or T cells enriched from blood (not recorded which). This sequence originates from a woman in her forties or fifties who had recovered from COVID-19.

The CDR3 DNA sequence: TGTGCCAGCAGTTACGAAGGGGCCTACGAGCAGTACTTC. Amino acid sequence: CASSYEGAYEQYF. The chain employs TRBV6-5 and TRBJ2-7; weak D call: TRBD1 (5 bases). V was trimmed by 2 bases and J by 2 bases, leaving 7 bases between them. Per germline, CDR1 MNHEY and CDR2 SVGAGI. This CDR3 is built from 13 residues.